The 14 T cell receptor beta chains presented below share a single source sample, sequenced in a study of PD-1 blockade in classical Hodgkin lymphoma. Sequencing was performed with immunoSEQ multiplex PCR; in TCRdb, only in-frame clones are kept and a portion is missing. The repertoire holds around 50,000 clones, with around 90% as singletons. Time point defined: newly diagnosed, previously untreated cHL patient sample. The source material was peripheral blood mononuclear cells (PBMCs). These TCRs come from a human donor with classical Hodgkin lymphoma.

This sequence joins TRBV28 and TRBJ2-6; tentative D call: TRBD2 (5 bases). This CDR3 comprises 14 residues. CDR1 MDHEN and CDR2 SYDVKM come from the germline V gene. The ends were cut back, 6 bases at V and 1 base at J, with 7 bases in the middle. Here the CDR3 reads CASSPGSGANVLTF. The CDR3 DNA is TGTGCCAGCAGCCCGGGATCTGGGGCCAACGTCCTGACTTTC.

The CDR3 bases are TGTGCTAGTGGTTTACTAGTCTACAATGAGCAGTTCTTC. It encodes CASGLLVYNEQFF. The V and J genes are TRBV12-5 and TRBJ2-1, with TRBD2 as a possible D gene (5 bases). V gave up 3 bases and J gave up 3 bases, with 6 bases separating them. This CDR3 has 13 amino acids. CDR1 and CDR2 from the germline V gene are LGHNT and FRNRAP.

V and J are TRBV18 and TRBJ2-3, with D possibly matching TRBD1 (8 bases). The germline V and J ends were trimmed by 5 bases and 9 bases, with 15 bases remaining between them. CDR3 length: 13 residues. Germline V CDR1 and CDR2: KGHSH, LQKENI. CDR3 bases: TGTGCCAGCTCAGAAGGACAGGGAGGGACGCAGTATTTT. It is translated as CASSEGQGGTQYF.

The rearrangement uses TRBV7-3 and TRBJ1-2; D unresolved. The CDR3 has 13 amino acids. Trimming took off 1 base at V and 2 bases at J, with 5 bases between the two ends. From germline, CDR1 is SGHTA and CDR2 FQGTGA. CDR3 DNA: TGTGCCAGCAGCTTAAATACCAACTATGGCTACACCTTC. It translates to CASSLNTNYGYTF.

V is TRBV6-5 and J is TRBJ2-1; perhaps TRBD2 as D (5 bases). V dropped 6 bases and J dropped 3 bases, with 15 bases sitting between them. Germline CDR1 is MNHEY and CDR2 is SVGAGI. This CDR3 spans 15 amino acids. CDR3 region: CASRSRDSLYNEQFF. The CDR3 region has the DNA TGTGCCAGCAGGAGCCGGGATTCCCTCTACAATGAGCAGTTCTTC.

The chain joins TRBV4-2 to TRBJ2-7, with a possible D match to TRBD2 (6 bases). V shed 1 base and J shed 3 bases, with 13 bases lying between them. Looked up from germline, CDR1 is LGHNA and CDR2 is YNFKEQ. The CDR3 has 15 residues. CDR3 sequence reads: CASSQVVGGGYEQYF. The CDR3 DNA reads as TGTGCCAGCAGCCAAGTGGTGGGGGGTGGCTACGAGCAGTACTTC.

This chain links TRBV6-6 with TRBJ1-2, with TRBD1 identical over 7 bases. Trimming took 7 bases from V and 4 from J; bases not matched to a gene: 9. The CDR3 totals 14 residues. Germline lookup yields CDR1 MNHNY and CDR2 SVGAGI (reference sequence). This chain's CDR3 is CASMDRQGLYGYTF. CDR3 DNA sequence: TGTGCCAGCATGGATAGACAGGGCCTCTATGGCTACACCTTC.

This clone was recorded only once. V and J are TRBV5-1 and TRBJ2-3; D uncertain. The CDR3 loop spans 15 amino acids. Germline values: CDR1 SGHRS, CDR2 YFSETQ. Trimming left V 0 bases short and J 0 bases short, with 8 bases between. The CDR3 bases are TGCGCCAGCAGCTTGGGCAGTCTCAGCACAGATACGCAGTATTTT. Translating gives CASSLGSLSTDTQYF.

This chain joins TRBV28 and TRBJ1-1; D gene uncertain. The CDR3 is 11 residues long. V dropped 0 bases and J dropped 8 bases, with 4 bases sitting between them. The germline V gene has CDR1 MDHEN and CDR2 SYDVKM. The CDR3 sequence is CASSLWYEAFF. In DNA form, the CDR3 reads TGTGCCAGCAGTTTATGGTACGAAGCTTTCTTT.

J is TRBJ2-5 and V is TRBV18; D unresolved. Trimming pared 2 bases from V and 5 bases from J, leaving 6 bases between. CDR1 is KGHSH, CDR2 LQKENI, per germline. This CDR3 comprises 12 residues. The CDR3 coding sequence is TGTGCCAGCTCACCAGCCCTGGAGACCCAGTACTTC. As protein: CASSPALETQYF.

This clone was found once. The chain uses TRBV5-4 and TRBJ2-1; 9 bases line up with TRBD2. Germline CDR1 is SGHNT and CDR2 is YYREEE (reference sequence). J gave up 8 bases and V 0 bases, and 9 bases lay outside the gene matches. The CDR3 loop spans 16 amino acids. The CDR3 DNA is TGTGCCAGCAGCTTGGGCGGGAGGGCTTCGAACGATGAGCAGTTCTTC. Its translation: CASSLGGRASNDEQFF.

V is TRBV6-5 and J is TRBJ2-7; 10 bases fit TRBD2. The germline V gene encodes CDR1 MNHEY and CDR2 SVGAGI. This CDR3 comprises 13 residues. V gave up 0 bases and J gave up 9 bases; unmatched junction bases: 2. CDR3 amino acids: CASSYSRTSGQYF. CDR3 nucleotides: TGTGCCAGCAGTTACTCCAGGACTAGCGGGCAGTACTTC.

This sequence joins TRBV7-3 and TRBJ1-1; no clear D. V was pared by 5 bases and J by 0 bases, with 19 bases between. This CDR3 contains 17 residues. Germline V gives CDR1 SGHTA, CDR2 FQGTGA. In DNA, the CDR3 is TGTGCCAGCAGCGGTCCGAACTCCCGGGGAATGAACACTGAAGCTTTCTTT. It specifies CASSGPNSRGMNTEAFF.

The chain uses TRBV7-8 and TRBJ2-5, with TRBD2 as a possible D gene (5 bases). This CDR3 has 13 amino acids. CDR1 and CDR2 from the germline V gene are SGHVS and FQNEAQ. V was shortened by 2 bases and J by 4 bases, with 8 bases between the two germline ends. The CDR3 coding sequence is TGTGCCAGCAGCTTAAGCGGAGCAGAGACCCAGTACTTC. Protein sequence: CASSLSGAETQYF.